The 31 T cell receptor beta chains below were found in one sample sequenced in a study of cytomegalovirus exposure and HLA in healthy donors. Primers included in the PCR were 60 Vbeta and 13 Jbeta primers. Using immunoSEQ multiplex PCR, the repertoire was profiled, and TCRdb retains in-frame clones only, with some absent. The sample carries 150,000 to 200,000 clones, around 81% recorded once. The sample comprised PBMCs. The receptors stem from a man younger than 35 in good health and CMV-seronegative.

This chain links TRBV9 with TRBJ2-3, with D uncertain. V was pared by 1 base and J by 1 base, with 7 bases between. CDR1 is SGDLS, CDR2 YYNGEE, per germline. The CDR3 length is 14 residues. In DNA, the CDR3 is TGTGCCAGCAGCGTACTGGCACGCACAGATACGCAGTATTTT. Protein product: CASSVLARTDTQYF.

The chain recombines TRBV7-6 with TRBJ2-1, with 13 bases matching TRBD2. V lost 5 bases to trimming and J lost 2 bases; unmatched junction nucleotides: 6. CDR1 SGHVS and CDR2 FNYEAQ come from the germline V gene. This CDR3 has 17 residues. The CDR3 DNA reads TGTGCCAGCAGCCGACTAGCGGGGGGCCCAACCTACAATGAGCAGTTCTTC. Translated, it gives CASSRLAGGPTYNEQFF.

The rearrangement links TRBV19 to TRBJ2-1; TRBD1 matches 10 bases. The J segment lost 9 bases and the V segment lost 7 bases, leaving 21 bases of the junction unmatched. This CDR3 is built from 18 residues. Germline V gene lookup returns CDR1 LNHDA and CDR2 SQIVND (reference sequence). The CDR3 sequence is CASISIATGQGRIGEQFF. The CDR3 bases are TGTGCCAGTATTAGTATAGCCACGGGACAGGGGAGAATAGGTGAGCAGTTCTTC.

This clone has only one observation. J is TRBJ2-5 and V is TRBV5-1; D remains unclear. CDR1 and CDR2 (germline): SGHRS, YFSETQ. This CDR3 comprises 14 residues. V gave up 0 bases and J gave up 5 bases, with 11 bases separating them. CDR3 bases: TGCGCCAGCAGCTTGGCCTTAGCCCAGGAGACCCAGTACTTC. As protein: CASSLALAQETQYF.

CDR3 residues: CASSTGTGLYEQYF. CDR3 DNA: TGCGCCAGCAGCACCGGGACAGGGTTGTACGAGCAGTACTTC. The genes are TRBV10-1 and TRBJ2-7; 9 nucleotides agree with TRBD1. Germline CDR1 reads WNHNN; CDR2 reads SYGVQD (reference sequence). Trimming cost V 6 bases and J 4 bases; bases outside gene matches: 7. The CDR3 covers 14 residues.

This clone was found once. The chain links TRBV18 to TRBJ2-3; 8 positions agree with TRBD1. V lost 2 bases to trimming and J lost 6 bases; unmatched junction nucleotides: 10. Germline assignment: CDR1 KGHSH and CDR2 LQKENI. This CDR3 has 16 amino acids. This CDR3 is CASSPSGQGAWDTQYF. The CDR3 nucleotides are TGTGCCAGCTCACCATCAGGGCAGGGGGCATGGGATACGCAGTATTTT. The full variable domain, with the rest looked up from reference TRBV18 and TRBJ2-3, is NAGVMQNPRHLVRRRGQEARLRCSPMKGHSHVYWYRQLPEEGLKFMVYLQKENIIDESGMPKERFSAEFPKEGPSILRIQQVVRGDSAAYFCASSPSGQGAWDTQYFGPGTRLTVL.

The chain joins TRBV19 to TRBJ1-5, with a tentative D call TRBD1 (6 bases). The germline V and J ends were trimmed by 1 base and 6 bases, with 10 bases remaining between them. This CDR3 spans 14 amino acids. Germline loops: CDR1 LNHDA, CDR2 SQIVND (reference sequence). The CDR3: CASSIGQGPQPQHF. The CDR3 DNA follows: TGTGCCAGTAGTATAGGCCAGGGGCCTCAGCCCCAGCATTTT.

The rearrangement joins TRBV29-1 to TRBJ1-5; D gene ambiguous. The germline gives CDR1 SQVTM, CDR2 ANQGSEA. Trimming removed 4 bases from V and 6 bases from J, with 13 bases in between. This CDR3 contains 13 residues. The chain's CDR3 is CSVGAGVRQPQHF. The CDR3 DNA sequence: TGCAGCGTTGGGGCCGGGGTTCGTCAGCCCCAGCATTTT.

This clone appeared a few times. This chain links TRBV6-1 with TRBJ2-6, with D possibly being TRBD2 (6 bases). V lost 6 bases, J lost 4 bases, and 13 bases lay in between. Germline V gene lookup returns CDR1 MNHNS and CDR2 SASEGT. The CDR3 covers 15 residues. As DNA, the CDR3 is TGTGCCAGCAGAAGAGGGGAGGAGGGGGCCAACGTCCTGACTTTC. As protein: CASRRGEEGANVLTF.

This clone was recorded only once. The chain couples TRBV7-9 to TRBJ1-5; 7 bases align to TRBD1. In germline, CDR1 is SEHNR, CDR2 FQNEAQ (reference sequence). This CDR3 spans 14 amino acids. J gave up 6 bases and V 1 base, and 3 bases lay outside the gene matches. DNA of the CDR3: TGTGCCAGCAGCTTAGGAGGGGGCGGTCAGCCCCAGCATTTT. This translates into CASSLGGGGQPQHF.

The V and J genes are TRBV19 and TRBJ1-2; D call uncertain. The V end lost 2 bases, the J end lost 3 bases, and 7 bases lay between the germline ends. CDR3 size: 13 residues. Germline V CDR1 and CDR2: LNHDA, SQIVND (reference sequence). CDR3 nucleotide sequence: TGTGCCAGTAGTATACAGAGGGACTATGGCTACACCTTC. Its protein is CASSIQRDYGYTF.

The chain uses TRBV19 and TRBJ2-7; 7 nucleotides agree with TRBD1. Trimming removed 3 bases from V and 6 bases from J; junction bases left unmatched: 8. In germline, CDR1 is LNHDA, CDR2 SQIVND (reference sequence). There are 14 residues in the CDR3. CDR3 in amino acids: CASSIGQASVEQYF. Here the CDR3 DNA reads TGTGCCAGTAGTATTGGACAGGCTTCGGTCGAGCAGTACTTC. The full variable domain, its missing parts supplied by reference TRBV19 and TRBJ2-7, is DGGITQSPKYLFRKEGQNVTLSCEQNLNHDAMYWYRQDPGQGLRLIYYSQIVNDFQKGDIAEGYSVSREKKESFPLTVTSAQKNPTAFYLCASSIGQASVEQYFGPGTRLTVT.

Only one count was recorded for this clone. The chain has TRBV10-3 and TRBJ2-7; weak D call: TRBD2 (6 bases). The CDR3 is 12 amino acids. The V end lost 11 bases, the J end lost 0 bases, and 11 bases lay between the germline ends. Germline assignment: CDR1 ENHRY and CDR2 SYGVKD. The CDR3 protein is CACGMSSYEQYF. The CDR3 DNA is TGTGCCTGCGGGATGAGCTCCTACGAGCAGTACTTC.

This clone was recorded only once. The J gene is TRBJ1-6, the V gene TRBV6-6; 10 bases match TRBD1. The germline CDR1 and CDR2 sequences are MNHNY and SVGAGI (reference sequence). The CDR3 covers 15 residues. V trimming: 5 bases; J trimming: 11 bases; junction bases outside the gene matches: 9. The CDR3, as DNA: TGTGCCAGCAGTCAACAGGGACAGGGGATGGCACCCCTCCACTTT. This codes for CASSQQGQGMAPLHF.

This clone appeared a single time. DNA for the CDR3: TGTGCCAGCAGCGTAGGGACACTTAGGACCGGGGAGCTGTTTTTT. Amino acids: CASSVGTLRTGELFF. The V and J genes are TRBV9 and TRBJ2-2; TRBD1 might be the D (5 bases). CDR1 is SGDLS, CDR2 YYNGEE, per germline. The germline V and J ends were trimmed by 0 bases and 5 bases, with 11 bases remaining between them. This CDR3 has 15 amino acids. Full variable domain (remainder filled in from reference TRBV9 and TRBJ2-2): DSGVTQTPKHLITATGQRVTLRCSPRSGDLSVYWYQQSLDQGLQFLIQYYNGEERAKGNILERFSAQQFPDLHSELNLSSLELGDSALYFCASSVGTLRTGELFFGEGSRLTVL.

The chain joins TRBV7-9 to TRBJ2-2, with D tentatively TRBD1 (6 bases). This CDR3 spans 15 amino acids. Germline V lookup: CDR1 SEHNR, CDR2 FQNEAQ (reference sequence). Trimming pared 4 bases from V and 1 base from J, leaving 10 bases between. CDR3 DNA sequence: TGTGCCAGCAGCTCCCGACAGGAGAACACCGGGGAGCTGTTTTTT. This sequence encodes CASSSRQENTGELFF.

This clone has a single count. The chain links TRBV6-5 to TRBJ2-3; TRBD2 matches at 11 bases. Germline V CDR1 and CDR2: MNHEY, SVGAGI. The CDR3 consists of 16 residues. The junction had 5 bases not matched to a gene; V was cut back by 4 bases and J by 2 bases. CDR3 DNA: TGTGCCAGCAGTTTCCGGACTAGCGGGCCCACAGATACGCAGTATTTT. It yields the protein CASSFRTSGPTDTQYF.

The CDR3 sequence is CASSYSRDRVTDTQYF. The CDR3 DNA sequence: TGTGCCAGCAGTTACTCGCGGGACAGGGTGACAGATACGCAGTATTTT. The chain carries TRBV6-6 and TRBJ2-3, with 9 positions matching TRBD1. The CDR3 sequence is 16 residues long. Germline V gene data show CDR1 as MNHNY and CDR2 as SVGAGI (reference sequence). V lost 0 bases and J lost 3; bases outside the gene matches: 4.

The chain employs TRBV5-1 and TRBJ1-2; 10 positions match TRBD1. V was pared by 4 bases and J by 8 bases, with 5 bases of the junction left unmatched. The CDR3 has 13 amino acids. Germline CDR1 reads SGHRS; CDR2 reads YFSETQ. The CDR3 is CASSLGTGEGYTF. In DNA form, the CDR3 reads TGCGCCAGCAGCCTCGGGACAGGGGAAGGCTACACCTTC.

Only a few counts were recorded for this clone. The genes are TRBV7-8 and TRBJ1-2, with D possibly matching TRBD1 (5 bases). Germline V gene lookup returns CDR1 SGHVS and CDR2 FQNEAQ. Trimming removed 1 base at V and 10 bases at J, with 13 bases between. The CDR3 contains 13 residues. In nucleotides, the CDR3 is TGTGCCAGCAGCTTAGAGGGACTTCTCCTCTACACCTTC. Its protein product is CASSLEGLLLYTF.

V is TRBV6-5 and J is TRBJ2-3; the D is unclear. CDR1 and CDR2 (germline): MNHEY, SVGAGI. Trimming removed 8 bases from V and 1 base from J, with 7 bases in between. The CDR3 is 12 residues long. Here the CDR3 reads CASRHGTDTQYF. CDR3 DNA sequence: TGTGCCAGCCGACATGGCACAGATACGCAGTATTTT.

CDR3 in amino acids: CASRTDSGANVLTF. DNA for the CDR3: TGTGCCAGTAGAACAGACTCTGGGGCCAACGTCCTGACTTTC. The chain combines TRBV19 with TRBJ2-6; D is uncertain. Germline V gene lookup returns CDR1 LNHDA and CDR2 SQIVND (reference sequence). Trimming removed 6 bases from V and 0 bases from J, with 6 bases in between. This CDR3 spans 14 amino acids.

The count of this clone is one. CDR3 sequence (DNA): TGTGCCAGCAGCCGACTCACAGGGGCGAGCAAGTTCTTC. Protein: CASSRLTGASKFF. The chain carries TRBV2 and TRBJ2-1, with 7 positions matching TRBD1. J was trimmed by 14 bases and V by 6 bases; bases with no gene match: 13. This CDR3 has 13 residues. The V gene's germline CDR1 is SNHLY and CDR2 FYNNEI.

The DNA of the CDR3 is TGTGCCAGCAGCTTAGAGCTCCGGACAGGGCTGTCCGGGGAGCTGTTTTTT. Translation: CASSLELRTGLSGELFF. The chain links TRBV11-3 to TRBJ2-2; 8 nucleotides line up with TRBD1. The CDR3 contains 17 residues. Germline-derived CDR1 and CDR2 are SGHNT and YENEEA. Trimming cost V 0 bases and J 6 bases; bases outside gene matches: 9.

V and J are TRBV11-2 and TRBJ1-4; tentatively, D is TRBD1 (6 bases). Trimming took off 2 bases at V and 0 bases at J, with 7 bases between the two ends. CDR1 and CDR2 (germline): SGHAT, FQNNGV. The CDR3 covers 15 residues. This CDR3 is CASSLRGTTNEKLFF. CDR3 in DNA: TGTGCCAGCAGCTTAAGGGGGACAACTAATGAAAAACTGTTTTTT.

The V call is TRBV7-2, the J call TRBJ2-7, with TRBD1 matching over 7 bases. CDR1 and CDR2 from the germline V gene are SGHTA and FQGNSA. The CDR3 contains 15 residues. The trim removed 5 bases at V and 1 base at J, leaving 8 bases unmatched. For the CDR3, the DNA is TGTGCCAGCAGCCGAACAGGGGATCCTTCCTACGAGCAGTACTTC. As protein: CASSRTGDPSYEQYF.

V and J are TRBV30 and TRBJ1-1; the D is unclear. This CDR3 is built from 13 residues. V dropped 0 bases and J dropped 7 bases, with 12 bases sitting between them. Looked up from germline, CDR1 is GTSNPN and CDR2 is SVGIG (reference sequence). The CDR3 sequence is CAWSVGHYREAFF. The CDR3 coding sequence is TGTGCCTGGAGTGTTGGCCATTATCGTGAAGCTTTCTTT.

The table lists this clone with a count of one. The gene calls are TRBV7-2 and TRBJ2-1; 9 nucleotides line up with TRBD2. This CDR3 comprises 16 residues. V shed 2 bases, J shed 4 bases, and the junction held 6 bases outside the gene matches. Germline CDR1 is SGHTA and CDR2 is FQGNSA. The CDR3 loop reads CASSLSVAGAYNEQFF. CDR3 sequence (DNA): TGTGCCAGCAGCTTATCTGTAGCGGGAGCTTACAATGAGCAGTTCTTC.

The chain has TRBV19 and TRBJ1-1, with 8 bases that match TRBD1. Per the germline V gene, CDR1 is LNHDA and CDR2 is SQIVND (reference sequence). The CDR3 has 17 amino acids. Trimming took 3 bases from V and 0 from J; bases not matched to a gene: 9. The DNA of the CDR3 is TGTGCCAGTAGTATGGGCCCCCGACAGGGGATGAACACTGAAGCTTTCTTT. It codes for CASSMGPRQGMNTEAFF.

In DNA form, the CDR3 reads TGTGCCAGCAGTTCTAGCGGACAGAGCACAGATACGCAGTATTTT. Residues: CASSSSGQSTDTQYF. The V gene is TRBV2, the J gene TRBJ2-3; tentative D call: TRBD2 (7 bases). Germline CDR1 and CDR2: SNHLY and FYNNEI. This CDR3 has 15 amino acids. Trimming left V 5 bases short and J 0 bases short, with 12 bases between.

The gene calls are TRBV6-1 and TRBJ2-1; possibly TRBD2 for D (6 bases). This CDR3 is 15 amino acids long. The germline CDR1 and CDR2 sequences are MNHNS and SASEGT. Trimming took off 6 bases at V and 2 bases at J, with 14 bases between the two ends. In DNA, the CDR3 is TGTGCCAGCAGGGAGGGGTATCAGGCCTACAATGAGCAGTTCTTC. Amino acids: CASREGYQAYNEQFF.